Sequencing of this T cell receptor (beta chain) was carried out in a study of T cells in localized non-small cell lung cancer (dated by TCRdb to 2019 to 2021). Regarding the research as a whole: Comparing tumors with uninvolved tumor-adjacent lungs, the study looked at the T cell repertoires of over 200 patients with early-stage NSCLC. The cohort consisted of approximately 240 treatment-naive NSCLC patients whose localized lung tumors had been resected. NSCLC patients had a mean age of roughly 66 years, and around 140 were male and some 98 female. Study-wide findings and limitations: Uninvolved tumor-adjacent lung showed the highest T cell clonality, higher than tumor, which suggests more focused antigenic responses in the uninvolved tumor-adjacent lung. Because multi-region tumor sequencing was not performed, intratumor heterogeneity could not be ruled out. Because the study design was exploratory, TCR variables were selected using unadjusted p-values without false-discovery rate correction. Longer overall survival was associated with higher blood T cell density, whereas shorter survival was associated with higher adjacent-lung clonality. A median of roughly 58 of the top 100 tumor clones were detected in paired uninvolved adjacent lung, and 28 of these tumor clones were also found among the top 100 clones of the paired uninvolved adjacent lung.

The CDR3 sequence holds 14 residues, the cysteine and phenylalanine included. Just CDR3 DNA is preserved here, 42 bases in frame from base 1. V loses 3 bases of germline sequence and J loses 3 bases, and the interval between the two ends is 12 bases. CDR1 SGHRS and CDR2 YFSETQ are derived from the germline V gene. Turning to this clone: This clone's antigen is unknown. One base away there is no much larger clone; base qualities are not given.

At diagnosis, tumor, uninvolved tumor-adjacent lung and peripheral blood were collected and then preserved as a mix of FFPE and fresh-frozen material. For TCR repertoire profiling, the blood samples were analyzed as peripheral blood mononuclear cells. The immunoSEQ Assay was used to sequence TCR beta CDR3 regions from DNA. The source study handled its data this way. To compute T cell density, TCR beta template counts were normalized to usable DNA, which was estimated by amplifying housekeeping genes. Using the preseqR package, richness was estimated by extrapolating to 120,000 templates for tissue samples and 400,000 templates for PBMC samples. Clonality was taken to be one minus Pielou's evenness. To identify tissue-enriched TCRs, differential abundance testing was run on productive amino-acid clonotypes with a minimum total count of 5 and an alpha of 0.1. The Jaccard Index and the Morisita Overlap Index were used to measure repertoire overlap between compartments. TCR beta CDR3s were clustered by GLIPH together with public tetramer-defined viral CDR3s, and at least three viral sequences plus V-gene enrichment were required for viral motifs. TCRdb retrieved this table from immuneACCESS and kept in-frame rearrangements only. Not all clones are present; in checked studies, unresolved V genes account for under half, and no reason is known for the remainder. V and J calls and clone size are copied from that table; D and trimming were computed from the DNA. In all, the sample holds 15,000 to 20,000 clones, and roughly 90% of those were seen once. The top ten constitute roughly a quarter of the sample.

The sequencing here drew on peripheral blood, taken before any cancer treatment. The receptor was isolated from a female donor over 55 with stage III squamous cell lung carcinoma. The chain joins TRBV5-1 to TRBJ2-5; no D gene can be assigned with confidence. The sequence in DNA is TGCGCCAGCAGCTCCAGGTTTAGGGAAGAGACCCAGTACTTC. The translation is CASSSRFREETQYF.